This T cell receptor beta chain derives from a study of T cells in Graves' hyperthyroidism and ophthalmopathy (dated by TCRdb to between 2018 and 2021). For context, the study as a whole: Peripheral blood samples were taken at the time of initial diagnosis, prior to any treatment. The paper describes TCR Vbeta CDR3 sequencing of around 140 peripheral blood samples, made up of some 40 ophthalmopathy patients, 70 to 75 hyperthyroidism patients and around 17 progressor patients. Whether ophthalmopathy could be predicted prospectively was tested in an independent validation cohort made up of approximately 19 hyperthyroidism patients plus 17 patients who later progressed to ophthalmopathy. For training and testing, the 80 to 100 patients in the discovery cohort were randomly divided in a 7:3 ratio. Following sampling, methimazole starting at 30 mg daily was given to hyperthyroidism patients, and high-dose intravenous methylprednisolone was given to ophthalmopathy patients. TCR V-J signatures able to tell the groups apart were searched for in a discovery cohort of 100 or so patients, of whom over 40 had Graves' ophthalmopathy and 57 had stable Graves' hyperthyroidism. In about 6 Graves' hyperthyroidism patients, the study also compared T-cell repertoires from thyroid tissue with T-cell repertoires from blood.

Overall study results and their limits: Blood samples also contained most of the expanded thyroid clonotypes (frequency above 0.001), which suggests that blood repertoires may reflect thyroid immune responses. Sample size was not statistically predetermined, and blinding of investigators to group allocation was not performed. During validation, the model predicted progression to ophthalmopathy a median of approximately 7 months ahead of onset, with approximately 71% sensitivity and around 72% specificity. A 13 V-J signature model separated ophthalmopathy from stable hyperthyroidism, with nearly 90% sensitivity and 81.08% specificity in cross-validation and 80%/75% in testing.

Ophthalmopathy patients had moderately to severely active disease, with a Clinical Activity Score of 3 or more, a NOSPECS grade of 4 or more, and a disease duration of less than 3 months. Any patient with an uncontrolled infection, another autoimmune disease, pregnancy or lactation was excluded. Diagnoses were established on the basis of clinical symptoms, serum thyroxine and TRAb, thyroid ultrasound, and orbital computed tomography. PBMCs were isolated from about 9.1 ml of fresh peripheral blood by Ficoll-Paque density gradient centrifugation. Trizol reagent was used to extract total RNA, and RNA quality was then checked on an Agilent 2100 Bioanalyzer. Including the terminal cysteine and phenylalanine, the CDR3 comprises 14 residues. The DNA shown is the 42-base CDR3, in frame from base 1. A distance of 12 bases separates the germline ends of V and J, which lose 2 bases and 5 bases respectively. CDR1 and CDR2, per the germline V gene, are MNHNS and SASEGT.

Amplification of TCR beta CDR3 regions was carried out from RNA transcripts. The first round of RT-PCR for the TCR CDR3 was performed with the HTBI primer set and the Qiagen OneStep RT-PCR kit. Libraries were constructed in a second round of multiplex PCR, after which size selection and purification were carried out. Sequencing of the libraries was done on an Illumina HiSeq2000 using paired-end 100 bp reads. Concerning the study's data processing: SOAPnuke was used to process the raw data, with reads discarded if the reads contained adapters or uncalled bases, had a mean Phred below 15, or lacked an exact constant-primer or identifier match. COPE v1.2.5 was used to merge the high-quality paired reads, and each unique nucleotide sequence was defined as a clonotype. MiTCR v1.1 was used to align clonotypes to the IMGT TRBV, TRBD and TRBJ reference segments. The analysis included only V-J combinations with a frequency above 0.0001, which together covered approximately 99% of the repertoires. A TCS score was defined as the ratio of F50 (clonal expansion) to E x V (chaos), with BLOSUM62-based TCRdist applied between CDR3 peptides within each V-J. Welch's t-statistics and random forest reduced around 520 V-J features to about 13, which were used in a naive Bayes classifier (R e1071). TCRdb trimmed the raw reads at Q25, called clones with MiXCR and kept productive beta chains. Duplicate CDR3 protein sequences are folded into a single record with the most common DNA and genes. For this entry, the V and J calls and clone size follow TCRdb and not the study's own pipeline. Counted in this sample were hundreds of thousands of distinct CDR3 sequences; roughly 14% of them appeared once. The ten largest clones add up to around 13% of the sample.

In this sample, this clonotype turned up many times. The clone's antigen remains unknown. Base qualities are not provided; no much larger clone lies one nucleotide away. The sequence was obtained from a man younger than 35 with Graves' ophthalmopathy. The V and J genes are TRBV6-1 and TRBJ1-1, with a tentative D gene TRBD1 over 5 matching bases. The sample taken for sequencing was blood. The DNA sequence is as follows: TGTGCCAGCAGTGAAAGACTACGGGGGACTGAAGCTTTCTTT. Its product reads: CASSERLRGTEAFF.